This TCR beta chain was identified in a study of blood T cell repertoires in COVID-19. Clones were read by immunoSEQ multiplex PCR, and TCRdb kept only the in-frame ones, dropping some. The sample has about 160,000 clones, about 85% seen once. The sequence derives from a woman aged 45 to 65 who had recovered from COVID-19. Source material: PBMCs or T cells enriched from blood (not recorded which).

The CDR3 DNA follows: TGTGCCAGCAGTTTAGGCGGGACAGGGGGTCGTGGCTACACCTTC. Its translation is CASSLGGTGGRGYTF. The chain is built from TRBV28 and TRBJ1-2; 11 nucleotides match TRBD1. Germline loops: CDR1 MDHEN, CDR2 SYDVKM. CDR3 length equals 15 residues. V shed 2 bases and J 7 bases; nucleotides not matched to a gene: 6.